This record looks at one T cell receptor beta chain sequence and its context. Its antigen is not yet known. No quality values exist for individual bases; no much larger clone is one base distant. These data belong to a study of blood T cell repertoires in COVID-19 (dated by TCRdb to 2019 to 2021). Background on the whole study: Collaborator samples came from the United States, Italy and Spain and covered acute and convalescent phases of COVID-19. The prospective study material was composed of cDNA or gDNA derived from T cells, B-cell-depleted T cells, or PBMCs. The samples were drawn from two sources: the first 160 participants of the ongoing ImmuneRACE study, and 950 to 1,500 subjects contributed by 6 global collaborators. Sample metadata almost always included a de-identified subject ID, COVID-19 status, age in years and sex. Deeply sampled blood TCRbeta repertoires from subjects exposed to, actively infected with, or recovered from COVID-19 were included in the dataset. The repertoires were made available in a free public database intended to serve as a resource for research on the immune response to SARS-CoV-2. HLA class I and class II types, where available, came from metadata supplied by the sample provider rather than from assay-based typing. Results and caveats for the whole study, not just this receptor: The quantity of clinical and demographic metadata differed by source and by participant and was supplied without curation.

There are 16 amino acids in the CDR3, from cysteine to phenylalanine inclusive. Only CDR3 DNA is held: 48 bases, read in frame from base 1. The germline V gene encodes CDR1 LNHDA and CDR2 SQIVND (reference sequence). Trimmed from V: 1 base; trimmed from J: 5 bases; junction bases lacking a gene match: 7. TCRbeta CDR3 regions were amplified from genomic DNA using the immunoSEQ Assay, a bias-controlled multiplex PCR. As for the original processing: The number of nucleated cells in each sample was estimated by amplification of reference gene primers within the assay. Sequence reads were collapsed and filtered to measure the absolute abundance of every unique TCRbeta CDR3 rearrangement. For each sample, productive Simpson clonality was calculated by taking the square root of Simpson's diversity index across productive rearrangements. TCRdb obtained this table from immuneACCESS and retained in-frame rearrangements with V and J assigned. These tables miss some clones; where compared with another copy, unresolved V genes account for less than half of the shortfall, and the remainder is unexplained. Clone size and the V and J calls come from that table; the DNA yielded D and trimming. Here the sample has around 46,000 clones; 75% to 90% occur a single time. Jointly, the top ten make up roughly 15% of the sample.

Collaborating institutions collected whole blood in K2EDTA tubes following their own protocols. Collaborator samples were shipped for TCRbeta analysis as frozen whole blood, isolated PBMCs, or DNA extracted from either sample type. This receptor chain uses TRBV19 and TRBJ2-5, and 10 bases in between align with TRBD1. The sequencing sample was made of peripheral blood. The TCR comes from a human donor in a cohort sampled during active COVID-19. The encoded CDR3 is CASSIVGDRGWETQYF. The DNA reads TGTGCCAGTAGTATAGTTGGGGACAGGGGATGGGAGACCCAGTACTTC.